This T cell receptor (beta chain) was profiled in a study of cytomegalovirus exposure and HLA in healthy donors. In the study overall: HLA-typed donors were the source of around 85 million unique TCRs held in an early data release.

This CDR3 region has 15 residues. The V gene end was trimmed by 4 bases and the J gene end by 1 base; junction bases not matched to a gene: 0. Germline values: CDR1 SNHLY, CDR2 FYNNEI. Use of 60 Vbeta and 13 Jbeta primers characterized the PCR. Assay used: immunoSEQ multiplex PCR; TCRdb lists only in-frame clones, some missing. The sample records some 180,000 clones, 73% being singletons. The TCR sequence derives from a woman in her twenties or thirties in good health and CMV-seronegative. This chain joins TRBV2 and TRBJ2-2; 10 bases line up with TRBD2. The sequencing input was PBMCs. Here the CDR3 DNA reads TGTGCCAGCAGTGGACTAGCGGGGAACACCGGGGAGCTGTTTTTT. Translated, it gives CASSGLAGNTGELFF.